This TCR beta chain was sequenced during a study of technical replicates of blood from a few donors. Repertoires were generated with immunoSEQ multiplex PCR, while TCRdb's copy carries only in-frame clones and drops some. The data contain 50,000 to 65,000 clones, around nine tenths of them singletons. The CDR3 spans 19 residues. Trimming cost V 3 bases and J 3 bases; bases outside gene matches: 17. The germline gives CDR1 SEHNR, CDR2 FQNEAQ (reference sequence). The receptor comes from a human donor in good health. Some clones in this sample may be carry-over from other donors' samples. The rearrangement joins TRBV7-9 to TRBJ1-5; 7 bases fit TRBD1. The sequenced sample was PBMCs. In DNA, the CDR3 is TGTGCCAGCAGCTTGTTGGAGAGTGAGGGGGCGAGGGACAATCAGCCCCAGCATTTT. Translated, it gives CASSLLESEGARDNQPQHF.